The clone carrying this TCR beta chain has only one observation. Its specificity is unknown. The data were obtained in a study of shared clonotypes between healthy human individuals. The study's findings and limits: Sequencing depth was expected to affect clonotype sharing among donors.

The assay was immunoSEQ multiplex PCR, and TCRdb's table has in-frame clones only and misses some. The sample holds roughly 1 million clones, about 77% seen once. Trimming took off 7 bases at V and 4 bases at J, with 18 bases between the two ends. The CDR3 spans 15 residues. Germline loops: CDR1 MNHEY, CDR2 SVGAGI. This chain uses TRBV6-5 with TRBJ2-3; D may be TRBD2 (6 bases). Sample: memory CD4+ T cells sorted from blood. The sample's subset: CD45RA-negative fraction. The sequence was collected from a man between 18 and 29 years old in good health. CDR3 in amino acids: CASKTLQGGADTQYF. Here the CDR3 DNA reads TGTGCCAGCAAAACATTGCAGGGAGGCGCAGATACGCAGTATTTT.